This entry describes one TCR beta chain. Those donating, healthy Caucasian individuals from Russia, were aged about 6 to 90. The CDR3 spans 15 residues. V was trimmed by 1 base and J by 0 bases, leaving 10 bases between them. Per the germline V gene, CDR1 is SGHAT and CDR2 is FQNNGV. This sample stems from a study of blood T cells in healthy people across ages. Combining a sample-barcoded 5' primer with a J-beta primer mix, a second PCR ran for about 7 to 12 cycles. MiXCR, applied by TCRdb to the 5' RACE reads, yields one record per CDR3 protein. This table has about 1 million distinct CDR3 sequences, approximately 25% appearing once. The sample was also reused in another study, on T cells of mothers and their children. Per that study: Healthy Caucasian mothers, a few in number, and their six children were the donors.

J is TRBJ2-7 and V is TRBV11-2; D is possibly TRBD1 (5 bases). The sequencing input was blood. This clonotype originated in a girl aged 2-9 years in good health. Here the CDR3 reads CASSLGVGLSYEQYF. CDR3 nucleotides: TGTGCCAGCAGCTTAGGGGTGGGGCTCTCCTACGAGCAGTACTTC.